This TCR beta chain was captured in a study of blood T cell repertoires in COVID-19. Study-level information: PBMCs, B-cell-depleted T cells, or T cells provided the cDNA or gDNA that made up the material.

Grouping used clinical history reported by participants in a survey and questionnaire. The assay was immunoSEQ multiplex PCR, and TCRdb's table has in-frame clones only and misses some. The repertoire holds a few hundred thousand clones, with less than 90% as singletons. The receptor was isolated from a woman aged 50 to 60 who had recovered from COVID-19. The sample consisted of PBMCs or T cells enriched from blood (not recorded which).

CDR3 nucleotides: TGTGCCAGCAGCTTTGGGACTAGCGGGAGCTCCTACAATGAGCAGTTCTTC. Translated, it gives CASSFGTSGSSYNEQFF. The genes are TRBV7-2 and TRBJ2-1, with 14 bases identical to TRBD2. The germline V gene encodes CDR1 SGHTA and CDR2 FQGNSA. The V gene end was trimmed by 3 bases and the J gene end by 0 bases; junction bases not matched to a gene: 1. CDR3 size: 17 residues.